The following is a T cell receptor (beta chain) sequence with its context. What it binds is unknown. Pooled in the analysis were second doses at about 4 or about 12 weeks. Method: immunoSEQ multiplex PCR; TCRdb's copy keeps in-frame clones and lacks some. This sample has 65,000 to 100,000 clones, with roughly 90% found just once. This entry comes from a study of T cell responses to AZD1222 COVID-19 vaccine. Overall study results and limits: The donors showed a predominance of white British ancestry and of females, with possible underestimation of clonal diversity. Mapped onto spike, vaccine-associated CD4 TCRs spanned it and were dominant at 160-218 and 743-854.

Trimming cost V 4 bases and J 5 bases; bases outside gene matches: 6. CDR1 and CDR2 from the germline V gene are SGDLS and YYNGEE. The CDR3 is 16 residues long. This sequence joins TRBV9 and TRBJ2-2; 12 bases fit TRBD2. The sequences come from peripheral blood, collected 28 days after the second AZD1222 dose. The source of this sequence is an adult who received the AZD1222 COVID-19 vaccine. The DNA for the CDR3 is TGTGCCAGCAGCCCCCACGGGACTAGCGGGACCGGGGAGCTGTTTTTT. Its translation is CASSPHGTSGTGELFF.